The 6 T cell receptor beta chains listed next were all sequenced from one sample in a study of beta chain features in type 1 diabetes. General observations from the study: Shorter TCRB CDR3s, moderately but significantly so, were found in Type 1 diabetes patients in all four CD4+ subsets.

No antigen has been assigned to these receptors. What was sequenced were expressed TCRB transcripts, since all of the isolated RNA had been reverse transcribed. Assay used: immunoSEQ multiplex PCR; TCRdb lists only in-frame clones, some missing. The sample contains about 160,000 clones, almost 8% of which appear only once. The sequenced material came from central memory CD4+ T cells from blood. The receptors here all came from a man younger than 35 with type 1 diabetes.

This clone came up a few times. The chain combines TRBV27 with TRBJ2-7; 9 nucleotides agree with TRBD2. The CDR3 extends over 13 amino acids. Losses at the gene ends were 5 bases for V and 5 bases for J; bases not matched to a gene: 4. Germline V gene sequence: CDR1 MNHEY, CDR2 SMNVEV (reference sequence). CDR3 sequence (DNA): TGTGCCAGCAGTGGACTAGCGTCCAACGAGCAGTACTTC. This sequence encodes CASSGLASNEQYF.

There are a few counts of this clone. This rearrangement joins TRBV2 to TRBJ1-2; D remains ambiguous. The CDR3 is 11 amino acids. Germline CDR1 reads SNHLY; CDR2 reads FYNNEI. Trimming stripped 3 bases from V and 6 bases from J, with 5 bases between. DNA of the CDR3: TGTGCCAGCAGTGATTCAAATGGCTACACCTTC. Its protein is CASSDSNGYTF.

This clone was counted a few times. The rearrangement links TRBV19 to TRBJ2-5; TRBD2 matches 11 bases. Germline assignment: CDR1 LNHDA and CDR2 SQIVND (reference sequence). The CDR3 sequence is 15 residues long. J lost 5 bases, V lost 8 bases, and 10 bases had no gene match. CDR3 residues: CASGGLAGGRETQYF. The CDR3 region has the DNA TGTGCCAGTGGAGGCTTAGCGGGAGGGCGGGAGACCCAGTACTTC.

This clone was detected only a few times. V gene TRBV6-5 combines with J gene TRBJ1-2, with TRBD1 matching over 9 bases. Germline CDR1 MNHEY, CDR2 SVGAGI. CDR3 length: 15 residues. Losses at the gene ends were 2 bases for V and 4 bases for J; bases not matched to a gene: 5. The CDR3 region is CASSYTMTGGYGYTF. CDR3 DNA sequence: TGTGCCAGCAGTTACACCATGACAGGGGGCTATGGCTACACCTTC.

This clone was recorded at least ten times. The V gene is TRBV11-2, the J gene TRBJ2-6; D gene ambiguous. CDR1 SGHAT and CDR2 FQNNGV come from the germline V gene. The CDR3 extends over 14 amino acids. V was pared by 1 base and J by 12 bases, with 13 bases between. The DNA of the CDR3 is TGTGCCAGCAGCTTAGCCGATCCCCCGGGCGTCCTGACTTTC. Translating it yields CASSLADPPGVLTF.

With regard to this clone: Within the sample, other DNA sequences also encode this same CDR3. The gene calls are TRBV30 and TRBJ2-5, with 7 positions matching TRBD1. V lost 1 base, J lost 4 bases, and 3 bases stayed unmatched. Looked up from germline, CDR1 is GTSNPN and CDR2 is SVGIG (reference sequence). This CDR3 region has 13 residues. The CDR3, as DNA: TGTGCCTGGAGTGGAGGGGGCGGAGAGACCCAGTACTTC. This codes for CAWSGGGGETQYF.